One sample yielded the 16 T cell receptor beta chains listed below, sequenced in a study of T cells in localized non-small cell lung cancer. Assay used: immunoSEQ multiplex PCR; TCRdb lists only in-frame clones, some missing. The sample carries 75,000 to 95,000 clones, over 80% recorded once. Sequencing was performed on peripheral blood, taken before any cancer treatment. These receptors came from a man between 40 and 69 years old with stage I squamous cell lung carcinoma.

This clone was seen only a few times. The V gene is TRBV4-1, the J gene TRBJ2-5, with D hard to call. Trimming took 1 base from V and 0 from J, leaving 12 bases between them. This CDR3 is 16 amino acids long. The germline V gene encodes CDR1 MGHRA and CDR2 YSYEKL. The CDR3 region has the DNA TGCGCCAGCAGCCAAGGTCGGTCAACGTACCAAGAGACCCAGTACTTC. This sequence encodes CASSQGRSTYQETQYF.

This clone showed up just once. The chain recombines TRBV7-2 with TRBJ1-4; TRBD1 aligns across 9 bases. CDR3 size: 16 residues. The junction had 11 bases not matched to a gene; V was cut back by 2 bases and J by 10 bases. Germline V lookup: CDR1 SGHTA, CDR2 FQGNSA. The CDR3 sequence is CASSLSPGTGRGKLFF. In DNA, the CDR3 is TGTGCCAGCAGCTTATCGCCCGGGACAGGGAGGGGAAAACTGTTTTTT.

This clone was observed once. CDR3 nucleotide sequence: TGTGCCAGCAGTTGGGAGAGTATAGGGATCTACGAGCAGTACTTC. This sequence encodes CASSWESIGIYEQYF. This chain uses TRBV28 with TRBJ2-7; tentative D call: TRBD2 (5 bases). CDR1 is MDHEN, CDR2 SYDVKM, per germline. This CDR3 is 15 amino acids long. Trimming shortened V by 4 bases and J by 3 bases, and 16 bases separated the two germline ends.

The rearrangement uses TRBV5-4 and TRBJ1-3; D gene ambiguous. Per germline, CDR1 SGHNT and CDR2 YYREEE (reference sequence). This CDR3 comprises 13 residues. Deletions cut 4 bases from V and 5 bases from J, with 10 bases between. The CDR3: CASSPETRNTIYF. In nucleotides, the CDR3 is TGTGCCAGCAGCCCGGAGACGAGAAACACCATATATTTT. Combining the CDR3 with reference TRBV5-4 and TRBJ1-3 gives the whole variable domain ETGVTQSPTHLIKTRGQQVTLRCSSQSGHNTVSWYQQALGQGPQFIFQYYREEENGRGNFPPRFSGLQFPNYSSELNVNALELDDSALYLCASSPETRNTIYFGEGSWLTVV.

The V gene is TRBV11-1, the J gene TRBJ2-6; TRBD2 matches at 7 bases. This CDR3 is 15 amino acids long. The ends lost 5 bases at V and 4 bases at J; junction bases unmatched: 5. From germline, CDR1 is SGHAT and CDR2 FQDESV (reference sequence). CDR3 coding DNA: TGTGCCAGCAGCCCCCGGGGGGTCGGGGCCAACGTCCTGACTTTC. This translates into CASSPRGVGANVLTF.

The gene calls are TRBV30 and TRBJ1-4; 7 nucleotides align to TRBD1. The V gene's germline CDR1 is GTSNPN and CDR2 SVGIG (reference sequence). V trimming: 2 bases; J trimming: 0 bases; junction bases outside the gene matches: 12. The CDR3 spans 18 residues. The CDR3 DNA reads as TGTGCCTGGAGTTCGGTACCAGGGGGGAGAGCAACTAATGAAAAACTGTTTTTT. Its protein product is CAWSSVPGGRATNEKLFF.

V gene TRBV4-2 combines with J gene TRBJ2-1; 8 bases are a match to TRBD2. The CDR3 consists of 16 residues. V shed 0 bases, J shed 8 bases, and the junction held 9 bases outside the gene matches. Germline V CDR1 and CDR2: LGHNA, YNFKEQ. CDR3 region: CASSQEGQRGLDEQFF. DNA for the CDR3: TGTGCCAGCAGCCAAGAAGGCCAGCGGGGGTTAGATGAGCAGTTCTTC.

CDR3 DNA sequence: TGTGCCAGTAGTCTCCGGGAACAGCGTCGTGAAAAACTGTTTTTT. This encodes CASSLREQRREKLFF. This chain links TRBV19 with TRBJ1-4; D is ambiguous. The V gene's germline CDR1 is LNHDA and CDR2 SQIVND (reference sequence). V was clipped by 5 bases and J by 7 bases, with 17 bases between them. The CDR3 contains 15 residues.

The rearrangement joins TRBV5-4 to TRBJ2-7, with D possibly being TRBD1 or TRBD2 (5 bases each). Germline V CDR1 and CDR2: SGHNT, YYREEE (reference sequence). The CDR3 spans 14 residues. With 0 bases removed from V and 2 bases from J, the gap between germline ends came to 9 bases. The CDR3 spells CASSLGGRTYEQYF. CDR3 nucleotides: TGTGCCAGCAGCTTGGGGGGACGGACCTACGAGCAGTACTTC. Full variable domain (missing parts from reference TRBV5-4 and TRBJ2-7): ETGVTQSPTHLIKTRGQQVTLRCSSQSGHNTVSWYQQALGQGPQFIFQYYREEENGRGNFPPRFSGLQFPNYSSELNVNALELDDSALYLCASSLGGRTYEQYFGPGTRLTVT.

The genes are TRBV12-5 and TRBJ1-2; maybe TRBD1 (5 bases). The germline CDR1 and CDR2 sequences are LGHNT and FRNRAP. The ends were cut back, 0 bases at V and 6 bases at J, with 5 bases in the middle. The CDR3 is made up of 12 amino acids. CDR3 loop: CASGLVTDGYTF. The CDR3 nucleotides are TGTGCTAGTGGTTTGGTGACAGATGGCTACACCTTC.

The chain is built from TRBV4-2 and TRBJ2-3; 9 nucleotides line up with TRBD2. Germline trimming cut 4 bases from V and 2 bases from J; bases unmatched to any gene: 1. Germline V gene sequence: CDR1 LGHNA, CDR2 YNFKEQ. There are 14 residues in the CDR3. The CDR3 sequence is CASSLAGDTDTQYF. DNA for the CDR3: TGTGCCAGCAGCCTAGCGGGAGACACAGATACGCAGTATTTT.

The chain has TRBV4-3 and TRBJ1-6; the D is unclear. From germline, CDR1 is LGHNA and CDR2 YSLEER. The ends were cut back, 2 bases at V and 7 bases at J, with 6 bases in the middle. The CDR3 extends over 13 amino acids. In DNA form, the CDR3 reads TGCGCCAGCAGCCAACCGTTGAATTCACCCCTCCACTTT. Its translation is CASSQPLNSPLHF.

The chain recombines TRBV18 with TRBJ1-6; possibly TRBD1 for D (5 bases). Germline CDR1 reads KGHSH; CDR2 reads LQKENI. V lost 3 bases and J lost 5, with 17 bases in between. The CDR3 is 17 amino acids. Here the CDR3 DNA reads TGTGCCAGCTCACCCTTGGGGGTAGGGGTAAATAATTCACCCCTCCACTTT. Its protein is CASSPLGVGVNNSPLHF.

The CDR3 loop is CASSLGGGGTEAFF. CDR3 DNA: TGTGCCAGCAGCTTAGGCGGGGGCGGCACTGAAGCTTTCTTT. The chain links TRBV7-9 to TRBJ1-1, with TRBD1 as a possible D gene (6 bases). V was pared by 1 base and J by 4 bases, with 10 bases between. Germline CDR1 and CDR2: SEHNR and FQNEAQ (reference sequence). The CDR3 length is 14 residues. Full variable domain (remainder filled in from reference TRBV7-9 and TRBJ1-1): DTGVSQNPRHKITKRGQNVTFRCDPISEHNRLYWYRQTLGQGPEFLTYFQNEAQLEKSRLLSDRFSAERPKGSFSTLEIQRTEQGDSAMYLCASSLGGGGTEAFFGQGTRLTVV.

V gene TRBV21-1 combines with J gene TRBJ1-5; the table gives TRBD1 as D, unverified against the DNA. TRBV21-1 is an annotated pseudogene. The CDR3 is 20 residues long. The CDR3 spells CASSTTLDRVERHSNQPQHF. CDR3 nucleotides: TGTGCCAGCAGCACGACACTAGACAGGGTAGAACGACATAGCAATCAGCCCCAGCATTTT.

V and J are TRBV7-9 and TRBJ1-1; tentatively, D is TRBD1 (6 bases). V gave up 4 bases and J gave up 1 base, with 10 bases separating them. Looked up from germline, CDR1 is SEHNR and CDR2 is FQNEAQ (reference sequence). The CDR3 has 14 amino acids. Written as DNA, the CDR3 is TGTGCCAGCAGCTCCAGGGGAGGGAACACTGAAGCTTTCTTT. Protein: CASSSRGGNTEAFF.